One sample yielded the 26 T cell receptor beta chains listed below, sequenced in a study of cytomegalovirus exposure and HLA in healthy donors. The PCR had 60 Vbeta and 13 Jbeta primers. The data were produced by immunoSEQ multiplex PCR, yet TCRdb's version contains in-frame clones alone and is incomplete. The sample carries around 130,000 clones, around 77% recorded once. Sequencing input: PBMCs. These receptors were collected from a middle-aged man in good health and CMV-seronegative.

The chain carries TRBV5-6 and TRBJ2-1; 7 bases fit TRBD2. Germline V lookup: CDR1 SGHDT, CDR2 YYEEEE. CDR3 length equals 12 residues. V was pared by 4 bases and J by 10 bases, with 5 bases of the junction left unmatched. DNA for the CDR3: TGTGCCAGCAGCCAACCGGGGGGAGAGCAGTTCTTC. Protein sequence: CASSQPGGEQFF.

This clone was seen a few times. The chain links TRBV29-1 to TRBJ2-7; D may be TRBD2 (7 bases). Trimming took off 4 bases at V and 6 bases at J, with 16 bases between the two ends. The CDR3 totals 13 residues. CDR1 SQVTM and CDR2 ANQGSEA come from the germline V gene. CDR3 sequence reads: CSVGGGSWAEQYF. For the CDR3, the DNA is TGCAGCGTTGGGGGGGGCAGTTGGGCCGAGCAGTACTTC.

The chain joins TRBV7-9 to TRBJ2-2; 8 nucleotides agree with TRBD1. Germline V CDR1 and CDR2: SEHNR, FQNEAQ (reference sequence). V shed 5 bases and J 2 bases; nucleotides not matched to a gene: 7. The CDR3 extends over 16 amino acids. The DNA of the CDR3 is TGTGCCAGCAGCCATGGACAGGGACGAAACACCGGGGAGCTGTTTTTT. This codes for CASSHGQGRNTGELFF.

The chain recombines TRBV2 with TRBJ1-5; TRBD1 matches at 7 bases. Germline CDR1 SNHLY, CDR2 FYNNEI. Unmatched junction bases numbered 6, after V lost 5 bases and J lost 5 bases. The CDR3 extends over 14 amino acids. The CDR3 sequence is CASSLQGSHQPQHF. CDR3 DNA sequence: TGTGCCAGCAGTCTACAGGGGTCTCATCAGCCCCAGCATTTT.

V gene TRBV6-6 combines with J gene TRBJ2-3; TRBD2 is a possible D gene (6 bases). This CDR3 contains 15 residues. V lost 3 bases and J 5 bases, leaving 15 bases between the germline ends. The germline V gene has CDR1 MNHNY and CDR2 SVGAGI (reference sequence). CDR3 protein: CASSYTGDGGDTQYF. CDR3 nucleotide sequence: TGTGCCAGCAGTTATACGGGCGACGGGGGAGATACGCAGTATTTT.

This chain links TRBV18 with TRBJ2-3; 7 positions match TRBD1. CDR1 is KGHSH and CDR2 is LQKENI in the germline V gene. The CDR3 contains 16 residues. With V trimmed by 1 base and J by 4 bases, 8 bases remained unmatched. The CDR3 loop reads CASSPRGQSGADTQYF. The CDR3 region has the DNA TGTGCCAGCTCACCACGGGGACAGTCCGGGGCAGATACGCAGTATTTT. The variable domain in full, with the rest retrieved from reference TRBV18 and TRBJ2-3, is NAGVMQNPRHLVRRRGQEARLRCSPMKGHSHVYWYRQLPEEGLKFMVYLQKENIIDESGMPKERFSAEFPKEGPSILRIQQVVRGDSAAYFCASSPRGQSGADTQYFGPGTRLTVL.

The rearrangement joins TRBV7-9 to TRBJ2-5; 7 bases are shared with TRBD1. Unmatched junction bases numbered 7, after V lost 5 bases and J lost 1 base. CDR1 is SEHNR, CDR2 FQNEAQ, per germline (reference sequence). There are 15 residues in the CDR3. CDR3 nucleotides: TGTGCCAGCAGCGTAATCGGGACAGCCCAAGAGACCCAGTACTTC. This gives the protein CASSVIGTAQETQYF.

This clone turned up a few times. The rearrangement joins TRBV29-1 to TRBJ1-1; 7 nucleotides agree with TRBD1. The germline CDR1 and CDR2 sequences are SQVTM and ANQGSEA. The CDR3 contains 15 residues. Trimming removed 7 bases from V and 1 base from J; junction bases left unmatched: 12. The DNA of the CDR3 is TGCAGCGCCCGAAGAGCCGGACAGGCGAACACTGAAGCTTTCTTT. This codes for CSARRAGQANTEAFF.

This chain connects TRBV9 to TRBJ1-1; D remains unclear. Trimming took off 3 bases at V and 1 base at J, with 7 bases between the two ends. The CDR3 consists of 13 residues. From germline, CDR1 is SGDLS and CDR2 YYNGEE. The CDR3 is CASSAAGNTEAFF. In DNA form, the CDR3 reads TGTGCCAGCAGCGCTGCAGGGAACACTGAAGCTTTCTTT. The whole variable domain, filled in from reference TRBV9 and TRBJ1-1, reads DSGVTQTPKHLITATGQRVTLRCSPRSGDLSVYWYQQSLDQGLQFLIQYYNGEERAKGNILERFSAQQFPDLHSELNLSSLELGDSALYFCASSAAGNTEAFFGQGTRLTVV.

The chain has TRBV28 and TRBJ2-3, with 9 bases lining up with TRBD2. The CDR3 sequence is 15 residues long. The V and J ends lost 6 bases and 2 bases, in that order; junction bases with no gene match: 6. The germline V gene encodes CDR1 MDHEN and CDR2 SYDVKM. The CDR3 DNA reads as TGTGCCAGCAGCAGCCGACTAGCGGCCACAGATACGCAGTATTTT. Its protein product is CASSSRLAATDTQYF.

The rearrangement links TRBV19 to TRBJ1-1; 7 nucleotides align to TRBD1. The germline CDR1 and CDR2 sequences are LNHDA and SQIVND (reference sequence). CDR3 length: 13 amino acids. V shed 6 bases, J shed 5 bases, and the junction held 6 bases outside the gene matches. For the CDR3, the DNA is TGTGCCAGTAGCCCGACAGGGTATACTGAAGCTTTCTTT. Translating gives CASSPTGYTEAFF.

This clone was counted between two and nine times. The chain has TRBV6-5 and TRBJ1-3; D might be TRBD1 (6 bases). Trimming shortened V by 6 bases and J by 5 bases, and 17 bases separated the two germline ends. The CDR3 sequence is 15 residues long. Germline CDR1 is MNHEY and CDR2 is SVGAGI. The CDR3 region has the DNA TGTGCCAGCAGCCCACAGGGTCATCTTAGAAACACCATATATTTT. As protein: CASSPQGHLRNTIYF.

This rearrangement joins TRBV5-6 to TRBJ2-7, with D tentatively TRBD2 (5 bases). Germline CDR1 and CDR2: SGHDT and YYEEEE. The length of the CDR3 is 16 residues. Trimming took 2 bases from V and 6 from J, leaving 21 bases between them. The CDR3 loop reads CASSFFSGVTDSEQYF. In nucleotides, the CDR3 is TGTGCCAGCAGCTTTTTTTCCGGGGTAACTGACTCCGAGCAGTACTTC.

The rearrangement links TRBV19 to TRBJ1-2; TRBD1 matches at 10 bases. With V trimmed by 5 bases and J by 8 bases, 14 bases remained unmatched. The germline V gene has CDR1 LNHDA and CDR2 SQIVND (reference sequence). The CDR3 runs to 16 residues. CDR3 sequence reads: CASSADADRGYFGYTF. CDR3 nucleotides: TGTGCCAGTAGTGCGGACGCGGACAGGGGGTATTTCGGCTACACCTTC. Full variable domain (outside the CDR3, taken from reference TRBV19 and TRBJ1-2): DGGITQSPKYLFRKEGQNVTLSCEQNLNHDAMYWYRQDPGQGLRLIYYSQIVNDFQKGDIAEGYSVSREKKESFPLTVTSAQKNPTAFYLCASSADADRGYFGYTFGSGTRLTVV.

V is TRBV28 and J is TRBJ2-7; 10 bases are a match to TRBD2. After removal of 2 bases from V and 0 bases from J, the junction contained 4 bases not matched to a gene. Germline V gene sequence: CDR1 MDHEN, CDR2 SYDVKM. This CDR3 spans 16 amino acids. CDR3 loop: CASSLLWTSGSYEQYF. The DNA for the CDR3 is TGTGCCAGCAGTTTACTATGGACTAGCGGCTCCTACGAGCAGTACTTC.

J is TRBJ2-2 and V is TRBV5-1; TRBD2 matches at 7 bases. Trimming took 0 bases from V and 4 from J; bases not matched to a gene: 6. This CDR3 has 16 residues. Looked up from germline, CDR1 is SGHRS and CDR2 is YFSETQ. The CDR3 here is CASSLEGGSTTGELFF. The CDR3 DNA reads TGCGCCAGCAGCTTGGAAGGCGGGAGTACCACCGGGGAGCTGTTTTTT.

The chain combines TRBV28 with TRBJ1-2; 8 bases align to TRBD1. Germline V gene sequence: CDR1 MDHEN, CDR2 SYDVKM. This CDR3 has 13 residues. J lost 8 bases, V lost 7 bases, and 9 bases had no gene match. The CDR3 DNA is TGTGCCAGCACCACCCCAGGGGGCGGGGGCTACACCTTC. Its protein product is CASTTPGGGGYTF.

The chain joins TRBV28 to TRBJ1-2; 8 positions match TRBD1. The CDR3 has 13 residues. Germline loops: CDR1 MDHEN, CDR2 SYDVKM. V shed 8 bases, J shed 8 bases, and the junction held 10 bases outside the gene matches. The CDR3, as DNA: TGTGCCAGCGCGATTCCAGGGGGCGGGGGCTACACCTTC. Translated, it gives CASAIPGGGGYTF.

Only a few counts were recorded for this clone. The genes are TRBV28 and TRBJ1-5, with TRBD1 identical over 11 bases. Germline V gene data show CDR1 as MDHEN and CDR2 as SYDVKM. Germline trimming cut 6 bases from V and 0 bases from J; bases unmatched to any gene: 7. The CDR3 contains 17 residues. CDR3 region: CASSSGGTGGSNQPQHF. The CDR3 bases are TGTGCCAGCAGCTCGGGGGGGACAGGGGGTAGCAATCAGCCCCAGCATTTT.

This clone was counted between two and nine times. The CDR3 coding sequence is TGTGCCAGCAGTTACGTGGGGGGAAGCTCCTACGAGCAGTACTTC. This encodes CASSYVGGSSYEQYF. The rearrangement uses TRBV6-5 and TRBJ2-7, with TRBD2 as a possible D gene (6 bases). The V end lost 2 bases, the J end lost 0 bases, and 11 bases lay between the germline ends. The CDR3 runs 15 residues. Looked up from germline, CDR1 is MNHEY and CDR2 is SVGAGI.

The chain is built from TRBV4-1 and TRBJ2-2; a possible D gene is TRBD1 (6 bases). CDR1 MGHRA and CDR2 YSYEKL come from the germline V gene. V was clipped by 1 base and J by 5 bases, with 11 bases between them. The CDR3 consists of 15 residues. As DNA, the CDR3 is TGCGCCAGCAGCCAAGTCAGGGGTGGGACCGGGGAGCTGTTTTTT. It yields the protein CASSQVRGGTGELFF.

This clone has just a few counts. The V call is TRBV6-6, the J call TRBJ1-1; maybe TRBD1 (5 bases). Per the germline V gene, CDR1 is MNHNY and CDR2 is SVGAGI (reference sequence). Trimming cost V 0 bases and J 11 bases, with 10 bases left between them. This CDR3 has 12 residues. CDR3 protein: CASSYSLEGAFF. The CDR3, as DNA: TGTGCCAGCAGTTACTCTTTGGAGGGGGCTTTCTTT.

The V and J genes are TRBV7-2 and TRBJ1-4; no firm D call. V was trimmed by 1 base and J by 4 bases, leaving 4 bases between them. Germline V CDR1 and CDR2: SGHTA, FQGNSA. CDR3 size: 13 residues. The CDR3 DNA reads as TGTGCCAGCAGCTTAGGTTATAATGAAAAACTGTTTTTT. It codes for CASSLGYNEKLFF.

This clone was seen a few times. J is TRBJ2-5 and V is TRBV5-4; 16 nucleotides line up with TRBD2. Germline assignment: CDR1 SGHNT and CDR2 YYREEE (reference sequence). The length of the CDR3 is 16 residues. Trimming took 4 bases from V and 5 from J; bases not matched to a gene: 5. The CDR3 region has the DNA TGTGCCAGCAGCGCCGGGACTAGCGGGAGGGCCGAGACCCAGTACTTC. Protein sequence: CASSAGTSGRAETQYF.

The V gene is TRBV5-1, the J gene TRBJ2-7; TRBD2 agrees at 9 bases. This CDR3 spans 18 amino acids. In germline, CDR1 is SGHRS, CDR2 YFSETQ. J was trimmed by 5 bases and V by 2 bases; bases with no gene match: 17. The CDR3 sequence is CASSFTRLGSGGSHEQYF. CDR3 nucleotides: TGCGCCAGCAGCTTCACCCGCCTGGGTAGCGGGGGCTCTCACGAGCAGTACTTC.

This clone occurred a few times. The chain uses TRBV5-1 and TRBJ2-1, with TRBD1 identical over 7 bases. The ends lost 7 bases at V and 9 bases at J; junction bases unmatched: 22. Germline assignment: CDR1 SGHRS and CDR2 YFSETQ. This CDR3 contains 17 residues. CDR3 DNA: TGCGCCAGCGAGAGGACAGGCAACGAGGGGGCATATGGTGAGCAGTTCTTC. Translation: CASERTGNEGAYGEQFF.